This T cell receptor beta chain was captured by sequencing in a study of blood T cells in healthy people across ages. Germline values: CDR1 MDHEN, CDR2 SYDVKM. V dropped 2 bases and J dropped 7 bases, with 15 bases sitting between them. The CDR3 loop spans 14 amino acids. The second PCR ran roughly 6 to 11 cycles with a sample-barcoded 5' primer and J-beta primers. MiXCR, applied by TCRdb to the 5' RACE reads, yields one record per CDR3 protein. The profile shows around 780,000 distinct CDR3 sequences, 56% of them singletons. Isolated per sample were at least 6 million PBMCs. The V call is TRBV28, the J call TRBJ2-7, with unresolved D. The sequence derives from a man aged 40-49 years in good health. Sequencing was done on a sample of blood. CDR3 residues: CASSLESLANEQYF. The CDR3 nucleotides read TGTGCCAGCAGTTTAGAGTCCTTAGCCAATGAGCAGTACTTC.